What follows is one T cell receptor (beta chain) and its context. Since a much larger clone is just one base distant, this may be a read error. These data originate in a study of human T cells and chemical hapten exposure. Study background: Diphenylcyclopropenone was applied weekly to patients' scalps across the roughly 23-week study.

The sample's time point: pre-sensitization, week 0. The treatment denotes: therapeutic diphenylcyclopropenone sensitization with weekly scalp DPC. V was pared by 3 bases and J by 7 bases, with 10 bases of the junction left unmatched. CDR3 length: 15 residues. Germline CDR1 and CDR2: SGHRS and YFSETQ. One entry per CDR3 protein, called by TCRdb with MiXCR from the RACE reads. The sample contains under 300,000 distinct CDR3 sequences, around 9.3% of which appear only once. The sequences come from whole blood, collected in connection with sensitization to the hapten diphenylcyclopropenone (DPC). J is TRBJ1-5 and V is TRBV5-1; TRBD1 matches 7 bases. This sequence originates from a woman between 40 and 50 years old with alopecia areata. Some clones in this sample may be carry-over from other donors' samples. The CDR3 here is CASSSGGTDSQPQHF. CDR3 DNA: TGCGCCAGCAGCTCGGGCGGGACAGACTCGCAGCCCCAGCATTTT.